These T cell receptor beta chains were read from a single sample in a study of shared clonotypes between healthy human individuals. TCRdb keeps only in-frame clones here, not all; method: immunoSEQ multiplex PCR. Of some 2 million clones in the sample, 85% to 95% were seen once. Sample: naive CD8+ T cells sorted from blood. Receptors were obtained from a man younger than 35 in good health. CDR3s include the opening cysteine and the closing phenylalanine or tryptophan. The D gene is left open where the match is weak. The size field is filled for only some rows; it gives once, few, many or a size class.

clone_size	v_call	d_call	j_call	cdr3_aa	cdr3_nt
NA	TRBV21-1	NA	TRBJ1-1	CASSTDSPTNTEAFF	TGTGCCAGCAGCACGGACAGCCCAACGAACACTGAAGCTTTCTTT
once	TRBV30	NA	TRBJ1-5	CAWSVPGSLNQPQHF	TGTGCCTGGAGTGTACCGGGATCCCTTAACCAGCCCCAGCATTTT
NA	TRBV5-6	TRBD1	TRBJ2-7	CASSPGTGSSYEQYF	TGTGCCAGCAGCCCCGGGACAGGGTCCTCCTACGAGCAGTACTTC
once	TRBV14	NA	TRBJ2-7	CASSQDRLLSYEQYF	TGTGCCAGCAGCCAAGATCGGCTCTTATCCTACGAGCAGTACTTC
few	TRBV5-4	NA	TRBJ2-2	CASSLQTGELFF	TGTGCCAGCAGCTTACAAACCGGGGAGCTGTTTTTT
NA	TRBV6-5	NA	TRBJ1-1	CASSYVWGNTEAFF	TGTGCCAGCAGTTACGTATGGGGTAACACTGAAGCTTTCTTT
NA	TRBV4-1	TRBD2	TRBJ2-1	CASSQDGSTSGSDEQFF	TGCGCCAGCAGCCAAGATGGGTCGACTAGCGGGAGCGATGAGCAGTTCTTC
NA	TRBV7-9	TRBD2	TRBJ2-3	CASSPPTAGGETLGTQYF	TGTGCCAGCAGCCCTCCAACAGCGGGGGGCGAGACCTTAGGTACGCAGTATTTT
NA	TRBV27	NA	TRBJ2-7	CASSFDVLAGSYEQYF	TGTGCCAGCAGTTTCGATGTTCTGGCCGGCTCCTACGAGCAGTACTTC
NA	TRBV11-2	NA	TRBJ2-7	CASSFRSGNSLYEQYF	TGTGCCAGCAGCTTTAGGTCCGGGAACTCTCTCTACGAGCAGTACTTC
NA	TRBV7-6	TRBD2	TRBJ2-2	CASSLLAGVTGELFF	TGTGCCAGCAGCTTACTCGCGGGGGTCACCGGGGAGCTGTTTTTT
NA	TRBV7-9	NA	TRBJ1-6	CASSLVLGLNSPLHF	TGTGCCAGCAGCTTAGTACTAGGGCTAAATTCACCCCTCCACTTT
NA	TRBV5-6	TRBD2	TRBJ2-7	CASSAGLGYEQYF	TGTGCCAGCAGCGCGGGACTAGGGTACGAGCAGTACTTC
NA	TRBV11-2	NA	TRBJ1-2	CASSPPGLGGSYGYTF	TGTGCCAGCAGCCCCCCCGGACTCGGAGGGAGCTATGGCTACACCTTC
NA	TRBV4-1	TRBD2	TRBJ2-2	CASSQEGLASGELFF	TGCGCCAGCAGCCAAGAAGGACTAGCGTCCGGGGAGCTGTTTTTT
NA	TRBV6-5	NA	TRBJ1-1	CASSYSNLGGNTEAFF	TGTGCCAGCAGTTACAGTAACCTCGGAGGAAACACTGAAGCTTTCTTT
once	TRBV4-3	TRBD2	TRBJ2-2	CASSQLGGTGELFF	TGCGCCAGCAGCCAACTCGGGGGGACCGGGGAGCTGTTTTTT
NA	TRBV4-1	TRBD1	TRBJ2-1	CASSQLDRASYNEQFF	TGCGCCAGCAGCCAACTGGACAGGGCGTCCTACAATGAGCAGTTCTTC
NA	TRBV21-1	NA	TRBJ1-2	CAIRTGKADGYTF	TGTGCCATCCGGACAGGCAAGGCGGATGGCTACACCTTC
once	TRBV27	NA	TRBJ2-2	CASSLSSWGELFF	TGTGCCAGCAGTTTATCTAGCTGGGGGGAGCTGTTTTTT
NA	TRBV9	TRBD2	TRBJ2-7	CASSPRTSGRSSYEQYF	TGTGCCAGCAGCCCCCGGACTAGCGGGAGGTCCTCCTACGAGCAGTACTTC
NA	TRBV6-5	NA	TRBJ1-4	CASRLGAGNEKLFF	TGTGCCAGCAGATTAGGGGCGGGTAATGAAAAACTGTTTTTT
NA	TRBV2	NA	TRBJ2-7	CASYTSSGSYEQYF	TGTGCCAGCTATACTAGCTCGGGGTCCTACGAGCAGTACTTC
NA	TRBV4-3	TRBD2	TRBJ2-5	CASSQASLAGDHVQETQYF	TGCGCCAGCAGCCAAGCTTCACTAGCGGGAGACCACGTACAAGAGACCCAGTACTTC
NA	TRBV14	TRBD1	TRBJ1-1	CASSPWTGLGTEAFF	TGTGCCAGCAGCCCTTGGACAGGGCTTGGGACTGAAGCTTTCTTT
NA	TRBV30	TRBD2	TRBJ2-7	CAWSAREGYEQYF	TGTGCCTGGAGTGCGCGGGAGGGCTACGAGCAGTACTTC
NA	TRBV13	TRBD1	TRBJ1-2	CASSFPPWDEDRDGYTF	TGTGCCAGCAGCTTCCCCCCCTGGGACGAGGACAGGGATGGCTACACCTTC
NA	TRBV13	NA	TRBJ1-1	CASSFSDRSEAFF	TGTGCCAGCAGCTTTTCCGACAGGTCTGAAGCTTTCTTT
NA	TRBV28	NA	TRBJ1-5	CASSLQINSNQPQHF	TGTGCCAGCAGTTTGCAGATCAATAGCAATCAGCCCCAGCATTTT
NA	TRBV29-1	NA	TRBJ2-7	CSADTGNSDEQYF	TGCAGCGCCGACACAGGGAATTCTGACGAGCAGTACTTC
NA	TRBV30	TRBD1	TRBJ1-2	CAWSIGQGAYGYTF	TGTGCCTGGAGCATCGGACAGGGGGCTTATGGCTACACCTTC
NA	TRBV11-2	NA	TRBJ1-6	CASSLEVRSPLHF	TGTGCCAGCAGCTTAGAGGTTAGATCACCCCTCCACTTT
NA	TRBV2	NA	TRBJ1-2	CASAGRTYGYTF	TGTGCCAGCGCCGGACGGACCTATGGCTACACCTTC
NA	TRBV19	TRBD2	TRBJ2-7	CASSPGLAFEQYF	TGTGCCAGTAGTCCGGGACTAGCGTTCGAGCAGTACTTC
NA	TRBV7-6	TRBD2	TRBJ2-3	CASSLLPGLVKSDTQYF	TGTGCCAGCAGCTTACTCCCGGGACTAGTCAAATCAGATACGCAGTATTTT
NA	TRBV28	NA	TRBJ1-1	CASSHPVGSNTEAFF	TGTGCCAGCAGTCACCCAGTCGGATCGAACACTGAAGCTTTCTTT
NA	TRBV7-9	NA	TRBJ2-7	CASSLEGEAYEQYF	TGTGCCAGCAGCTTAGAGGGAGAAGCCTACGAGCAGTACTTC
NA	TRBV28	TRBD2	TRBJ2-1	CASIPGAARAGSYNEQFF	TGTGCCAGCATTCCCGGAGCCGCCCGAGCGGGGTCCTACAATGAGCAGTTCTTC
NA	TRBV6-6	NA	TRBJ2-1	CASRLGGGSYNEQFF	TGTGCCAGCAGATTAGGGGGGGGCTCCTACAATGAGCAGTTCTTC
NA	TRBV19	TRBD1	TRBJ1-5	CASSIRDSGQPQHF	TGTGCCAGTAGTATACGGGACAGCGGTCAGCCCCAGCATTTT
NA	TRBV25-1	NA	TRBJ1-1	CASSVGGVTEAFF	TGTGCCAGCAGTGTCGGGGGGGTAACTGAAGCTTTCTTT
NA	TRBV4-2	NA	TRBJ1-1	CASSQDLGQTVGNTEAFF	TGTGCCAGCAGCCAAGATCTTGGGCAGACAGTAGGGAACACTGAAGCTTTCTTT
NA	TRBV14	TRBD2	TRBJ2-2	CASSPSGDEPTGELFF	TGTGCCAGCAGTCCTAGCGGAGATGAACCCACCGGGGAGCTGTTTTTT
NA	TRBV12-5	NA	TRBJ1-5	CASGPGTVNQPQHF	TGTGCTAGTGGTCCCGGGACGGTAAATCAGCCCCAGCATTTT
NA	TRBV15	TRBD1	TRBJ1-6	CATSEDRGDNSPLHF	TGTGCCACCAGCGAAGACAGGGGGGATAATTCACCCCTCCACTTT
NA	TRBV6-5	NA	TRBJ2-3	CASSRDNTDTQYF	TGTGCCAGCAGCCGGGACAACACAGATACGCAGTATTTT
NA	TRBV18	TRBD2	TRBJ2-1	CASSDSGSPYNEQFF	TGTGCCAGCTCAGATAGCGGGAGCCCCTACAATGAGCAGTTCTTC
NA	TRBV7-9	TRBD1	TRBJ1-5	CASTPRTGSDQPQHF	TGTGCCAGCACCCCCCGGACAGGGTCGGACCAGCCCCAGCATTTT
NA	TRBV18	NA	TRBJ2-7	CASSEYRGYEQYF	TGTGCCAGCTCAGAATACAGAGGATACGAGCAGTACTTC
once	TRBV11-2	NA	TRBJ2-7	CASSASPGPSYEQYF	TGTGCCAGCAGCGCGAGCCCGGGTCCCTCCTACGAGCAGTACTTC